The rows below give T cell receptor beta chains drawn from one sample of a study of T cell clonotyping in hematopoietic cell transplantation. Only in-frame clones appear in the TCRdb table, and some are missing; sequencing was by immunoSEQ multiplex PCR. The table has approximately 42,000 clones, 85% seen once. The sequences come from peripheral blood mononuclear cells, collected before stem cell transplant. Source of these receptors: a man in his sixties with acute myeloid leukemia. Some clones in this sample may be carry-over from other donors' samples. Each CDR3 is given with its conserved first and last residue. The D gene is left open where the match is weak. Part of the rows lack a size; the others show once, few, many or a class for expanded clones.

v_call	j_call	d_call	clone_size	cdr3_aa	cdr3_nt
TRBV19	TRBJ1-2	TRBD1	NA	CASSLGQINYGYTF	TGTGCCAGTAGCCTGGGACAGATCAACTATGGCTACACCTTC
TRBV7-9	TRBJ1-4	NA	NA	CASRTGFPGGNEKLFF	TGTGCCAGCAGGACGGGATTCCCTGGGGGTAATGAAAAACTGTTTTTT
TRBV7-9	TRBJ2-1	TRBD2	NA	CASSLTSGGFNEQFF	TGTGCCAGCAGCCTTACTAGCGGGGGGTTCAATGAGCAGTTCTTC
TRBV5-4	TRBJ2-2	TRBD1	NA	CASSLGQGRPGELFF	TGTGCCAGCAGCCTGGGACAGGGTCGCCCCGGGGAGCTGTTTTTT
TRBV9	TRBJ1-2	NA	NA	CASSINSGARYGYTF	TGTGCCAGCAGCATCAACAGTGGCGCTAGGTATGGCTACACCTTC
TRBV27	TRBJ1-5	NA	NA	CASNTGTHSNQPQHF	TGTGCCAGCAATACCGGGACGCATAGCAATCAGCCCCAGCATTTT
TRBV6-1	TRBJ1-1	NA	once	CASGQPVEAFF	TGTGCCAGCGGACAGCCAGTTGAAGCTTTCTTT
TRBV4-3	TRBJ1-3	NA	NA	CASSQGHSSGNTIYF	TGCGCCAGCAGCCAAGGTCACAGCTCTGGAAACACCATATATTTT
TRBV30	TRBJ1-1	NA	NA	CAWSVPDYFGEAFF	TGTGCCTGGAGTGTTCCTGACTACTTTGGTGAAGCTTTCTTT
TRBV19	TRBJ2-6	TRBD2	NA	CASSTGLAGANVLTF	TGTGCCAGTAGTACCGGACTAGCTGGGGCCAACGTCCTGACTTTC
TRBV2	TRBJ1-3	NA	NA	CASREDISGNTIYF	TGTGCCAGCAGGGAGGACATCTCTGGAAACACCATATATTTT
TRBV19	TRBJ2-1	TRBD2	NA	CASSMGRGGYNEQFF	TGTGCCAGTAGTATGGGGCGGGGGGGGTACAATGAGCAGTTCTTC
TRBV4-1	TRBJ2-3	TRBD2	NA	CASSQPGLAGPRPSTDTQYF	TGCGCCAGCAGCCAACCGGGACTAGCGGGGCCCCGGCCAAGCACAGATACGCAGTATTTT
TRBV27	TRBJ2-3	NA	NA	CASSLTPAGRSSTDTQYF	TGTGCCAGCAGTTTAACCCCTGCGGGTCGGAGTAGCACAGATACGCAGTATTTT
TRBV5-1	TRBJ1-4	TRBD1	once	CASSFLGQLNEKLFF	TGCGCCAGCAGCTTTCTGGGACAGCTAAATGAAAAACTGTTTTTT
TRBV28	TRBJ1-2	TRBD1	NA	CASSSELRLSGQGDGGYTF	TGTGCCAGCAGTTCTGAACTGCGACTGTCGGGACAGGGGGACGGTGGCTACACCTTC
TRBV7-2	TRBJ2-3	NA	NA	CASSLAGRTDTQYF	TGTGCCAGCAGCTTAGCAGGTCGCACAGATACGCAGTATTTT
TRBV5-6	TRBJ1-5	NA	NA	CASSSGHQPQHF	TGTGCCAGCAGCTCGGGGCATCAGCCCCAGCATTTT
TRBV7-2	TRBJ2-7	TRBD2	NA	CASSPGLAGTTSYEQYF	TGTGCCAGCAGCCCCGGACTAGCGGGGACTACCTCCTACGAGCAGTACTTC